Following are 20 T cell receptor beta chains from one sample sequenced in a study of T cell repertoires in cytomegalovirus infection. TCRdb reanalysed the reads using MiXCR and keeps one entry per CDR3 protein. The profile covers nearly 700,000 distinct CDR3 sequences, with roughly 33% appearing a single time and roughly 20% taken by the ten largest. These receptors' antigens are unknown. Sequencing was performed on cultured PBMCs, taken from culture after CMV antigen stimulation. Source of these receptors: a human donor in good health (CMV status not recorded). Some clones in this sample may be carry-over from other donors' samples.

The chain joins TRBV12-3 or TRBV12-4 to TRBJ1-1, with a tentative D call TRBD1 (5 bases). Trimming took off 3 bases at V and 3 bases at J, with 14 bases between the two ends. The CDR3 totals 15 residues. CDR3 region: CASSFRGMGDTEAFF. CDR3 DNA: TGTGCCAGCAGTTTCCGGGGGATGGGGGACACTGAAGCTTTCTTT.

This sequence joins TRBV2 and TRBJ2-3; 10 bases agree with TRBD2. Germline lookup yields CDR1 SNHLY and CDR2 FYNNEI. The CDR3 totals 16 residues. J gave up 5 bases and V 6 bases, and 11 bases lay outside the gene matches. The CDR3 region is CASSPPAGGRGDTQYF. The CDR3 DNA reads as TGTGCCAGCAGCCCCCCAGCGGGGGGGCGTGGAGATACGCAGTATTTT.

This clonotype has a handful of counts. The J gene is TRBJ1-1, the V gene TRBV5-1, with TRBD1 identical over 7 bases. The CDR3 length is 15 residues. V shed 4 bases, J shed 4 bases, and the junction held 10 bases outside the gene matches. Germline V CDR1 and CDR2: SGHRS, YFSETQ. DNA of the CDR3: TGCGCCAGCAGCCCATTCCGACAGGGAGGCACTGAAGCTTTCTTT. Its protein product is CASSPFRQGGTEAFF.

J is TRBJ2-7 and V is TRBV7-6; 9 nucleotides match TRBD1. The germline gives CDR1 SGHVS, CDR2 FNYEAQ. V dropped 5 bases and J dropped 6; count of bases not matched to a gene: 11. The CDR3 covers 15 residues. The CDR3 loop is CASSPGPGTGFEQYF. The CDR3 bases are TGTGCCAGCAGCCCGGGCCCCGGGACAGGGTTCGAGCAGTACTTC. Combining the CDR3 with reference TRBV7-6 and TRBJ2-7 gives the whole variable domain GAGVSQSPRYKVTKRGQDVALRCDPISGHVSLYWYRQALGQGPEFLTYFNYEAQQDKSGLPNDRFSAERPEGSISTLTIQRTEQRDSAMYRCASSPGPGTGFEQYFGPGTRLTVT.

This clonotype was counted between two and nine times. The rearrangement links TRBV11-2 to TRBJ1-3, with no clear D. The CDR3 spans 14 residues. V shed 1 base and J shed 2 bases, with 6 bases lying between them. CDR1 is SGHAT and CDR2 is FQNNGV in the germline V gene. CDR3 in DNA: TGTGCCAGCAGCTTAGGAATGCCTGGAAACACCATATATTTT. This codes for CASSLGMPGNTIYF.

This clonotype was picked up a small number of times. The chain has TRBV10-3 and TRBJ2-3, with 9 positions matching TRBD2. The CDR3 has 14 residues. Trimming at V came to 6 bases and at J to 5 bases, leaving 6 bases not matched to a gene. Germline-derived CDR1 and CDR2 are ENHRY and SYGVKD. The CDR3 spells CAIRPSGVEDTQYF. CDR3 bases: TGTGCCATCAGACCTAGCGGGGTGGAAGATACGCAGTATTTT.

This clonotype was counted only a few times. This chain connects TRBV4-1 to TRBJ1-4; D unclear. The CDR3 contains 16 residues. CDR1 and CDR2 (germline): MGHRA, YSYEKL. Trimming removed 6 bases at V and 5 bases at J, with 19 bases between. The CDR3 DNA reads TGCGCCAGCAGTCCCAAGAGGGAATCTTGGAATGAAAAACTGTTTTTT. It yields the protein CASSPKRESWNEKLFF.

This chain connects TRBV12-3 or TRBV12-4 to TRBJ2-4, with 12 nucleotides matching TRBD2. CDR3 length equals 15 residues. Trimming at V came to 6 bases and at J to 1 base, leaving 1 base not matched to a gene. CDR3 amino acids: CASSTSGGAKNIQYF. DNA for the CDR3: TGTGCCAGCAGCACTAGCGGGGGGGCCAAAAACATTCAGTACTTC.

The V and J genes are TRBV4-1 and TRBJ2-1; 12 bases are a match to TRBD2. The V gene end was trimmed by 3 bases and the J gene end by 7 bases; junction bases not matched to a gene: 16. Germline assignment: CDR1 MGHRA and CDR2 YSYEKL. CDR3 length equals 19 residues. The CDR3: CASSQPTSGSIRTSNEQFF. CDR3 coding DNA: TGCGCCAGCAGCCAGCCGACTAGCGGGAGTATCCGGACGAGTAATGAGCAGTTCTTC.

In its sample, this clonotype was seen a few times. The genes are TRBV9 and TRBJ2-1; 7 bases agree with TRBD1. V shed 0 bases, J shed 6 bases, and the junction held 6 bases outside the gene matches. The CDR3 covers 15 residues. The V gene's germline CDR1 is SGDLS and CDR2 YYNGEE. The CDR3 DNA reads TGTGCCAGCAGCGTAGGGACAGGCTCCCCCAATGAGCAGTTCTTC. Encoded protein: CASSVGTGSPNEQFF.

The rearrangement links TRBV11-1 to TRBJ2-1; D might be TRBD2 (6 bases). Germline-derived CDR1 and CDR2 are SGHAT and FQDESV (reference sequence). Trimming left V 4 bases short and J 9 bases short, with 10 bases between. The CDR3 is made up of 12 amino acids. CDR3 in amino acids: CASSSLGGEQFF. DNA of the CDR3: TGTGCCAGCAGCTCTCTCGGGGGTGAGCAGTTCTTC.

The chain has TRBV11-2 and TRBJ2-7; a possible D gene is TRBD1 (6 bases). The germline CDR1 and CDR2 sequences are SGHAT and FQNNGV. Trimming took off 3 bases at V and 2 bases at J, with 8 bases between the two ends. This CDR3 region has 13 residues. The CDR3 is CASSFWDTYEQYF. DNA for the CDR3: TGTGCCAGCAGCTTTTGGGACACCTACGAGCAGTACTTC.

The chain has TRBV4-2 and TRBJ2-4; D remains unclear. The CDR3 runs 16 residues. V was shortened by 4 bases and J by 0 bases, with 13 bases between the two germline ends. Germline CDR1 reads LGHNA; CDR2 reads YNFKEQ. The CDR3 DNA sequence: TGTGCCAGCAGCCCCCGAGGTTCCGTAGCCAAAAACATTCAGTACTTC. Translation: CASSPRGSVAKNIQYF.

V is TRBV7-2 and J is TRBJ2-3; 8 bases are a match to TRBD2. The CDR3 has 17 residues. Germline V gene lookup returns CDR1 SGHTA and CDR2 FQGNSA. Losses at the gene ends were 3 bases for V and 1 base for J; bases not matched to a gene: 9. CDR3 nucleotide sequence: TGTGCCAGCAGCTTCGGTAGCGGGATGTCGGGCACAGATACGCAGTATTTT. Its protein is CASSFGSGMSGTDTQYF.

This clonotype showed up just once. This chain joins TRBV19 and TRBJ1-2, with 9 bases matching TRBD1. The junction had 10 bases not matched to a gene; V was cut back by 9 bases and J by 8 bases. This CDR3 comprises 13 residues. Looked up from germline, CDR1 is LNHDA and CDR2 is SQIVND (reference sequence). In DNA, the CDR3 is TGTGCCAGCGCCCACAGGGGGCGAGGAGGCTACACCTTC. Protein sequence: CASAHRGRGGYTF.

The chain links TRBV7-8 to TRBJ2-3, with 11 nucleotides matching TRBD1. After removal of 3 bases from V and 4 bases from J, the junction contained 3 bases not matched to a gene. The CDR3 contains 15 residues. The germline V gene encodes CDR1 SGHVS and CDR2 FQNEAQ. Here the CDR3 DNA reads TGTGCCAGCAGCTTGCCGGGACAGGGGGCAGATACGCAGTATTTT. Translated, it gives CASSLPGQGADTQYF.

The chain joins TRBV4-1 to TRBJ2-1; 7 positions agree with TRBD2. With V trimmed by 1 base and J by 6 bases, 9 bases remained unmatched. The CDR3 extends over 16 amino acids. Germline CDR1 is MGHRA and CDR2 is YSYEKL. For the CDR3, the DNA is TGCGCCAGCAGCCAAGGTGTCGGGAGGAACGGCAATGAGCAGTTCTTC. Amino acids: CASSQGVGRNGNEQFF.

This clonotype occurred a few times. This sequence joins TRBV5-4 and TRBJ2-3, with TRBD2 identical over 7 bases. CDR1 SGHNT and CDR2 YYREEE come from the germline V gene (reference sequence). This CDR3 has 15 amino acids. V was pared by 4 bases and J by 10 bases, with 15 bases of the junction left unmatched. The CDR3 nucleotides read TGTGCCAGCAGCGCCTGGGCGACCGGGGAGGGACCGCAGTATTTT. Protein product: CASSAWATGEGPQYF.

This clonotype was recorded a few times. V and J are TRBV7-4 and TRBJ2-1; 14 bases map to TRBD2. The CDR3 runs to 21 residues. Germline CDR1 SGHVT, CDR2 SQSDAQ. Unmatched junction bases numbered 10, after V lost 0 bases and J lost 0 bases. CDR3 sequence: CASSLAGGLAGGPSSYNEQFF. The CDR3 DNA sequence: TGTGCCAGCAGCTTAGCGGGAGGACTAGCGGGGGGCCCGAGCTCCTACAATGAGCAGTTCTTC. Supplemented by reference TRBV7-4 and TRBJ2-1, the full variable domain reads GAGVSQSPRYKVAKRGRDVALRCDSISGHVTLYWYRQTLGQGSEVLTYSQSDAQRDKSGRPSGRFSAERPERSVSTLKIQRTEQGDSAVYLCASSLAGGLAGGPSSYNEQFFGPGTRLTVL.

This clonotype has a count of ten or more. The chain has TRBV7-2 and TRBJ2-7, with a tentative D call TRBD1 (6 bases). Germline V gene data show CDR1 as SGHTA and CDR2 as FQGNSA. Trimming took off 5 bases at V and 3 bases at J, with 14 bases between the two ends. The CDR3 loop spans 14 amino acids. The CDR3 region has the DNA TGTGCCAGCAGCAATGGGAACAGGGTCTACGAGCAGTACTTC. Residues: CASSNGNRVYEQYF.